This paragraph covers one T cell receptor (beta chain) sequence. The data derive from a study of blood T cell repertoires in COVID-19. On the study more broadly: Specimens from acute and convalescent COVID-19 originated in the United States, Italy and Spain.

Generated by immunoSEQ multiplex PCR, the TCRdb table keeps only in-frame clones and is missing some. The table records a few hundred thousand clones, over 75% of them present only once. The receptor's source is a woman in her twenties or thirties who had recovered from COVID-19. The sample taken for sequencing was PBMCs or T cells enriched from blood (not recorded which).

The CDR3 nucleotides are TGTGCCACCAGCAGAGATCTTATAGGGGGTTCCGAAAAACTGTTTTTT. The encoded protein is CATSRDLIGGSEKLFF. V gene TRBV15 combines with J gene TRBJ1-4; perhaps TRBD1 as D (6 bases). Germline assignment: CDR1 LNHNV and CDR2 YYDKDF (reference sequence). The CDR3 covers 16 residues. V lost 0 bases and J 8 bases, leaving 16 bases between the germline ends.